A selection of T cell receptor beta chains follows, all from one sample in a study of blood T cells in healthy people across ages. TCRdb processed the 5' RACE reads anew with MiXCR; each CDR3 protein has one entry. The sample shows more than 1 million distinct CDR3 sequences, over 35% of them seen only once. The sequencing input was blood. The receptors shown here come from a woman aged 55 to 70 in good health. CDR3s include the opening cysteine and the closing phenylalanine or tryptophan. Fields, in order: J gene, V gene, D gene, clone size, CDR3 DNA, CDR3 protein. The D gene is left open where the match is weak. Clone size is shown for a subset of rows, as once, few, many or a class of expanded clone.

TRBJ2-3 | TRBV5-1 | TRBD2 | NA | TGCGCCAGCAGACTTATTAGCGGGAGCACAGATACGCAGTATTTT | CASRLISGSTDTQYF
TRBJ2-1 | TRBV20-1 | TRBD1 | few | TGCAGTGCTAGAGTGTTTTCGGGACAGGGCGGATCGGGGCAGTTCTTC | CSARVFSGQGGSGQFF
TRBJ2-1 | TRBV15 | NA | few | TGTGCCACCAGCAGTGACCAAAGGGCGGGATTGAACCATGAGCAGTTCTTC | CATSSDQRAGLNHEQFF
TRBJ2-1 | TRBV27 | TRBD2 | few | TGTGCCAGCAGCCCCGGCGGACTAGTGTTGGGCAATGAGCAGTTCTTC | CASSPGGLVLGNEQFF
TRBJ2-4 | TRBV5-4 | NA | once | TGTGCCAGCAGCGCGGGCCCTAATCAGGACATTCAGTACTTC | CASSAGPNQDIQYF
TRBJ2-3 | TRBV3-1 | TRBD2 | few | TGTGCCAGCAGCCCGAGCGGCGGGAGGGCCACAGATACGCAGTATTTT | CASSPSGGRATDTQYF
TRBJ2-7 | TRBV2 | NA | NA | TGTGCCAGCAGCGGGCACGAGCAGTACTTC | CASSGHEQYF
TRBJ1-2 | TRBV7-2 | NA | NA | TGTGCCAGCGGACACGGTTGGGTCAACTATGGCTACACCTTC | CASGHGWVNYGYTF
TRBJ2-3 | TRBV29-1 | TRBD2 | many | TGCAGCGTGACCGGGACTAGCCGTCAGGATACGCAGTATTTT | CSVTGTSRQDTQYF
TRBJ2-1 | TRBV14 | NA | once | TGTGCCAGCAGCCAGGGCAGCCCTCACTCCTACAATGAGCAGTTCTTC | CASSQGSPHSYNEQFF
TRBJ2-5 | TRBV7-6 | TRBD2 | NA | TGTGCCAGCAGCTTAGGGACTAGCGGGATTAGGGATGAGCAGTACTTC | CASSLGTSGIRDEQYF
TRBJ1-2 | TRBV25-1 | NA | few | TGTGCCAGCAGTGAGCGAGGGTGGTCGGGCGGCTACACCTTC | CASSERGWSGGYTF
TRBJ2-3 | TRBV25-1 | TRBD2 | NA | TGTGCCAGCAGTGTCCTTTGTGCTAGCGGGAGGCCAGATACGCAGTATTTT | CASSVLCASGRPDTQYF
TRBJ2-5 | TRBV10-2 | NA | few | TGCGCCAGCAGTGATACTTTTGGGATCCGAGAGACCCAGTACTTC | CASSDTFGIRETQYF
TRBJ2-7 | TRBV20-1 | NA | NA | TGCAGTGCTAGAGGGGTATCTAGAACTGACGAGCAGTACTTC | CSARGVSRTDEQYF
TRBJ2-5 | TRBV20-1 | TRBD1 | NA | TGCAGTGCTAGAAAGGCGACAGGGGGTGAGACCCAGTACTTC | CSARKATGGETQYF
TRBJ2-1 | TRBV29-1 | NA | few | TGCAGCGTTGACGGGATAGGGAATGAGCAGTTCTTC | CSVDGIGNEQFF
TRBJ2-3 | TRBV12-3/TRBV12-4 | NA | NA | TGTGCCAGCAGTTTACCCGTAGGACAGACCCTAAGCACAGATACGCAGTATTTT | CASSLPVGQTLSTDTQYF
TRBJ2-3 | TRBV9 | TRBD2 | NA | TGTGCCAGCAGCGAAGATAGCGGGCCGGATACGCAGTATTTT | CASSEDSGPDTQYF
TRBJ2-3 | TRBV27 | TRBD1 | NA | TGTGCCAGCAGTTTATATCAGGGGGCGAGCACAGATACGCAGTATTTT | CASSLYQGASTDTQYF
TRBJ2-1 | TRBV5-6 | TRBD2 | NA | TGTGCCAGCAGCTCCATGGGCGGGGCAGCGGGAGACAATGAGCAGTTCTTC | CASSSMGGAAGDNEQFF
TRBJ2-6 | TRBV4-2 | NA | NA | TGTGCCAGCAGCCCCGAGAGTGGGGAGGCCAACGTCCTGACTTTC | CASSPESGEANVLTF
TRBJ2-4 | TRBV2 | NA | NA | TGTGCCAGCAGTGACCCCAGAGTGGCGGGAAACATTCAGTACTTC | CASSDPRVAGNIQYF
TRBJ2-5 | TRBV20-1 | TRBD2 | NA | TGCAGTGCTAGGGCGGGGGATCCCCAGTACTTC | CSARAGDPQYF
TRBJ2-7 | TRBV7-2 | NA | few | TGTGCCAGCAGCGCCGACAGAGTCCTACGGGAGCAGTACTTC | CASSADRVLREQYF
TRBJ2-7 | TRBV9 | TRBD2 | few | TGTGCCAGCAGCGTCAGCGGGAGTGTAGTCGAGCAGTACTTC | CASSVSGSVVEQYF
TRBJ2-7 | TRBV28 | TRBD1 | few | TGTGCCAGCATAAAGACAGGGGGCCTCAACGAGCAGTACTTC | CASIKTGGLNEQYF
TRBJ2-7 | TRBV7-9 | NA | NA | TGTGCCAGCAGCTTAGGCAGGGCCGCAAACGAGCAGTACTTC | CASSLGRAANEQYF
TRBJ2-1 | TRBV11-2 | NA | NA | TGTGCCAGCAGCTTAGACAGAACCCTCAATGAGCAGTTCTTC | CASSLDRTLNEQFF
TRBJ2-5 | TRBV7-8 | TRBD1 | NA | TGTGCCAGCAGCATTAGGACAGGGGCCCCGGCGGGGACCCAGTACTTC | CASSIRTGAPAGTQYF
TRBJ2-7 | TRBV28 | NA | NA | TGTGCCAGCAATCTCAGGGACTTAAACGAGCAGTACTTC | CASNLRDLNEQYF
TRBJ2-3 | TRBV9 | TRBD2 | few | TGTGCCAGCAGCGTTTCTAGCGGAGGAAGGGCAGATACGCAGTATTTT | CASSVSSGGRADTQYF
TRBJ1-6 | TRBV6-6 | NA | NA | TGTACCAGCAGTTACGGGTGGGGGGATTCACCCCTCCACTTT | CTSSYGWGDSPLHF
TRBJ2-1 | TRBV20-1 | TRBD2 | NA | TGCAGTGCTCGTTCAACTAGCGGGAGGGCCCTCAGAGAGCAGTTCTTC | CSARSTSGRALREQFF
TRBJ2-7 | TRBV4-1 | NA | NA | TGCGCCAGCAGCCAAGGGATCACCTACGAGCAGTACTTC | CASSQGITYEQYF
TRBJ2-2 | TRBV3-1 | NA | NA | TGTGCCAGCAGCCAAGATGCGGGATCGAACACCGGGGAGCTGTTTTTT | CASSQDAGSNTGELFF
TRBJ1-1 | TRBV4-1 | NA | NA | TGCGCCAGCAGCCAAGTACGGGGCAGATCAAACACTGAAGCTTTCTTT | CASSQVRGRSNTEAFF
TRBJ2-4 | TRBV5-1 | TRBD2 | NA | TGCGCCAGCAGCTTGTTGGGGACTAGCGGGATTAGAGAGCAGTACTTC | CASSLLGTSGIREQYF
TRBJ1-1 | TRBV25-1 | TRBD1 | NA | TGTGCCAGCAGTGAAGTGGGCGGACAGGGAGGGACTGAAGCTTTCTTT | CASSEVGGQGGTEAFF
TRBJ2-1 | TRBV3-1 | NA | NA | TGTGCCAGCAGCCAAGATATGTTAAATGAGCAGTTCTTC | CASSQDMLNEQFF
TRBJ2-1 | TRBV7-2 | TRBD2 | NA | TGTGCCAGCAGCCGAACTAGCGGGGGAAACTACAATGAGCAGTTCTTC | CASSRTSGGNYNEQFF
TRBJ2-7 | TRBV6-5 | TRBD2 | few | TGTGCCAGCACCGACGATCCTAGCGGGAGACGAGGCGAGCAGTACTTC | CASTDDPSGRRGEQYF
TRBJ2-2 | TRBV2 | TRBD2 | NA | TGTGCCAGCAGTGATCCCGGCGGGAGGGCCGCCGGGGAGCTGTTTTTT | CASSDPGGRAAGELFF
TRBJ2-7 | TRBV3-1 | TRBD2 | NA | TGTGCCAGCAGCCAAGGTCCCCCCGGCACTAGCGACAGTTACAATGAGCAGTACTTC | CASSQGPPGTSDSYNEQYF
TRBJ2-7 | TRBV15 | TRBD2 | few | TGTGCCACCAGCAGAGCACTAGCGGCCTACGAGCAGTACTTC | CATSRALAAYEQYF